This TCR beta chain is drawn from a study of beta chain bispecific antibodies for T cell cancers. Study conclusions and caveats: The leukemia cells, rather than normal T cells, gave most of the targeted TRBV signal.

This clonotype appeared many times. What it binds is unknown. T cells were expanded from blood mononuclear cells for approximately 3 days with anti-CD3 OKT3 or CD3/CD28 beads. J lost 4 bases, V lost 3 bases, and 6 bases had no gene match. The germline V gene has CDR1 WSHSY and CDR2 SAAADI. The CDR3 sequence is 16 residues long. TCRdb passed the 5' RACE reads through MiXCR, listing each CDR3 protein once. The sample holds 21,000 or so distinct CDR3 sequences, approximately 2.4% seen once. The sample consisted of healthy donor T cells cultured with leukemia cells. This receptor was obtained from a human donor in good health. Some clones in this sample may be carry-over from other donors' samples. The chain has TRBV10-2 and TRBJ2-1, with TRBD2 matching 10 bases. This chain's CDR3 is CASSDPAGGEYNEQFF. CDR3 nucleotide sequence: TGCGCCAGCAGTGACCCAGCGGGGGGGGAATACAATGAGCAGTTCTTC.